What follows is one T cell receptor (beta chain) and its context. What it binds is not known. This sample stems from a study of cytomegalovirus exposure and HLA in healthy donors. General study points: Some public TCRs appeared in many individuals, while most sequences were rare. A later analysis showed HLA-associated TCR beta chains outstripping equally common others in clonal expansion. TCR beta sequences reportedly predicted most subjects' HLA-A and HLA-B alleles accurately.

Primers included in the PCR were 60 Vbeta and 13 Jbeta primers. The protocol was immunoSEQ multiplex PCR, while the TCRdb copy is restricted to in-frame clones and leaves out a portion. The top ten clones hold more than 3.5% of a sample with roughly 160,000 clones, 60% to 80% of them seen once. The CDR3 runs to 16 residues. Germline loops: CDR1 SEHNR, CDR2 FQNEAQ (reference sequence). Trimming at V came to 5 bases and at J to 3 bases, leaving 9 bases not matched to a gene. The sample was PBMCs. The sequence was obtained from a man aged 25 to 40 in good health and CMV-seropositive. This chain uses TRBV7-9 with TRBJ1-5; 8 bases align to TRBD1. CDR3 DNA sequence: TGTGCCAGCAGCGTGGGTCAGGGGGCTTACAATCAGCCCCAGCATTTT. Its translation: CASSVGQGAYNQPQHF.